This T cell receptor (beta chain) was captured in a study of T cells in Graves' hyperthyroidism and ophthalmopathy. The source material, RNA transcripts, was used to amplify TCR beta CDR3 regions. Initially, a first-round RT-PCR of the TCR CDR3 employed the HTBI primer set. TCRdb re-called the multiplex PCR reads through MiXCR, storing one row per CDR3 protein. The sample includes some 800,000 distinct CDR3 sequences, 38% of them seen just once. The CDR3 consists of 11 residues. Germline V gene sequence: CDR1 SGHRS, CDR2 YFSETQ. The germline V and J ends were trimmed by 6 bases and 8 bases, with 10 bases remaining between them.

The chain combines TRBV5-1 with TRBJ2-3; D is uncertain. Sequencing was performed on blood. This TCR derives from a man in his late teens or twenties with Graves' hyperthyroidism. This chain's CDR3 is CASTSDGTQYF. The CDR3 nucleotides are TGCGCCAGCACCTCTGATGGTACGCAGTATTTT.